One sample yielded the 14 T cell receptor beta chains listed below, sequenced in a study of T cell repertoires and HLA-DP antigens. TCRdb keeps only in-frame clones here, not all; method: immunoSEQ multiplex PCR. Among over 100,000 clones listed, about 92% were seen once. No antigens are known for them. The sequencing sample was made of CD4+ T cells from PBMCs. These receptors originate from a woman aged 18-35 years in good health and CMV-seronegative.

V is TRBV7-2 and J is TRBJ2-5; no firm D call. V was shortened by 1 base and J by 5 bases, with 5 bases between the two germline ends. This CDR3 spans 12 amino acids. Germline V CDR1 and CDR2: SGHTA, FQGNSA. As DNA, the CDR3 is TGTGCCAGCAGCTTAGTGGGGGAGACCCAGTACTTC. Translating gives CASSLVGETQYF.

The DNA of the CDR3 is TGTGCCAGCAGCTTAGGACAGCAAGCAACTAATGAAAAACTGTTTTTT. Translated: CASSLGQQATNEKLFF. The chain is built from TRBV11-2 and TRBJ1-4; a weak D match, TRBD1 (5 bases). V was trimmed by 1 base and J by 0 bases, leaving 9 bases between them. The germline gives CDR1 SGHAT, CDR2 FQNNGV. The CDR3 runs to 16 residues.

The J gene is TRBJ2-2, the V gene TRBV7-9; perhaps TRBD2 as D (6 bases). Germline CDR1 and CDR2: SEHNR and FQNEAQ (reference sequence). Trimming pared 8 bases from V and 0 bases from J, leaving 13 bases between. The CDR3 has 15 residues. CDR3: CASRNLAPNTGELFF. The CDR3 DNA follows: TGTGCCAGCCGAAATCTAGCGCCGAACACCGGGGAGCTGTTTTTT.

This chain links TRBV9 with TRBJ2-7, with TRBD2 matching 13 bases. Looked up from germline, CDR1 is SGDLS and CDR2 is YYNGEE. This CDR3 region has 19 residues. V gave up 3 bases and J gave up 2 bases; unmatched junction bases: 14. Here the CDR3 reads CASSGPRGLAGPGPYEQYF. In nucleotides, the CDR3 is TGTGCCAGCAGCGGCCCTAGGGGACTAGCGGGACCCGGGCCCTACGAGCAGTACTTC.

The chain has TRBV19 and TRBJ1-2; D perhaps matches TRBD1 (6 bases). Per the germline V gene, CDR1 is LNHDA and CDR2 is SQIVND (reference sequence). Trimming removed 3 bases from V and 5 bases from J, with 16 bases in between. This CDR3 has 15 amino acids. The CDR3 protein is CASSILTGLEYGYTF. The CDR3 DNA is TGTGCCAGTAGTATTTTAACAGGGCTGGAATATGGCTACACCTTC.

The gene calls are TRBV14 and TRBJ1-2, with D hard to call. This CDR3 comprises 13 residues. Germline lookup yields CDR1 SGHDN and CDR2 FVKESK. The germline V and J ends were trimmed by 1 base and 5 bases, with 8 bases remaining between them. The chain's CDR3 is CASSQGLGYGYTF. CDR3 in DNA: TGTGCCAGCAGCCAAGGACTGGGGTATGGCTACACCTTC.

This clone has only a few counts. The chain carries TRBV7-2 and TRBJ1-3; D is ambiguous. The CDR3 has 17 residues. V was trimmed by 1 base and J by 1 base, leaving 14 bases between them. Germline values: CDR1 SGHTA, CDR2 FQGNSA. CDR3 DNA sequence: TGTGCCAGCAGCTTAGGGGGTCAAGGCTTATCTGGAAACACCATATATTTT. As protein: CASSLGGQGLSGNTIYF.

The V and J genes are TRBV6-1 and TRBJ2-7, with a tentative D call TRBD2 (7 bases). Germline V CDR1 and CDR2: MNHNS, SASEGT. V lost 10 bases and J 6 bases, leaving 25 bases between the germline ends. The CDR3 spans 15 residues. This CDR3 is CATTLAVRGHSEQYV. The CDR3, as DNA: TGTGCCACCACTCTAGCCGTGCGGGGGCACAGCGAGCAGTACGTC.

The CDR3 here is CASSIQPGQSYEQYF. Written as DNA, the CDR3 is TGTGCCAGTAGTATACAGCCGGGACAGAGCTACGAGCAGTACTTC. The rearrangement uses TRBV19 and TRBJ2-7; 7 positions match TRBD1. This CDR3 region has 15 residues. V was pared by 2 bases and J by 3 bases, with 7 bases of the junction left unmatched. Germline values: CDR1 LNHDA, CDR2 SQIVND (reference sequence). The full variable domain, its missing parts supplied by reference TRBV19 and TRBJ2-7, is DGGITQSPKYLFRKEGQNVTLSCEQNLNHDAMYWYRQDPGQGLRLIYYSQIVNDFQKGDIAEGYSVSREKKESFPLTVTSAQKNPTAFYLCASSIQPGQSYEQYFGPGTRLTVT.

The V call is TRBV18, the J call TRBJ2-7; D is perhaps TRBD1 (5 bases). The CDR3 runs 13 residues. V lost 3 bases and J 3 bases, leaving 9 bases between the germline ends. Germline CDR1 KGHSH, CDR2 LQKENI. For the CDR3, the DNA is TGTGCCAGCTCACCGATAGGGGTCTACGAGCAGTACTTC. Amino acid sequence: CASSPIGVYEQYF.

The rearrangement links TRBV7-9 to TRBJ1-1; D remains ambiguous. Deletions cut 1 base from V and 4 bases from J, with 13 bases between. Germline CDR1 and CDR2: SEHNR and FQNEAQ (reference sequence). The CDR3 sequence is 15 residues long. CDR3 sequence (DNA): TGTGCCAGCAGCTTAGTCGCAGGAGTAGGCACTGAAGCTTTCTTT. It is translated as CASSLVAGVGTEAFF.

DNA for the CDR3: TGTGCCAGCAGTTCGTTATTCTGGGTGGGGACGACAGGCAACACTGAAGCTTTCTTT. Translation: CASSSLFWVGTTGNTEAFF. The rearrangement uses TRBV28 and TRBJ1-1, with D tentatively TRBD1 (6 bases). From germline, CDR1 is MDHEN and CDR2 SYDVKM. Trimming removed 4 bases at V and 2 bases at J, with 26 bases between. This CDR3 is 19 amino acids long. The full variable domain, in which reference TRBV28 and TRBJ1-1 provide the parts outside the CDR3, is DVKVTQSSRYLVKRTGEKVFLECVQDMDHENMFWYRQDPGLGLRLIYFSYDVKMKEKGDIPEGYSVSREKKERFSLILESASTNQTSMYLCASSSLFWVGTTGNTEAFFGQGTRLTVV.

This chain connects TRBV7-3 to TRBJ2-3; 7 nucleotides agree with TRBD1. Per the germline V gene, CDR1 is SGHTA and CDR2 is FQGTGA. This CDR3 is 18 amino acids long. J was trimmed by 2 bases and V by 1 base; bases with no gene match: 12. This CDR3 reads CASSLNGSGTAVTDTQYF. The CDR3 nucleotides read TGTGCCAGCAGCTTAAATGGAAGTGGGACAGCTGTCACAGATACGCAGTATTTT.

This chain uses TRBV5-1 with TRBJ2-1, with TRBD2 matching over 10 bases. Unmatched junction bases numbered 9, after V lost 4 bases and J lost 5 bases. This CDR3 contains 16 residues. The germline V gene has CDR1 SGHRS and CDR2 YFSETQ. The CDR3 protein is CASSLALLAGDNEQFF. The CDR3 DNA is TGCGCCAGCAGCCTTGCTCTCCTAGCGGGAGACAATGAGCAGTTCTTC. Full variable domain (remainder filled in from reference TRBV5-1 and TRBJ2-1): KAGVTQTPRYLIKTRGQQVTLSCSPISGHRSVSWYQQTPGQGLQFLFEYFSETQRNKGNFPGRFSGRQFSNSRSEMNVSTLELGDSALYLCASSLALLAGDNEQFFGPGTRLTVL.